These 30 T cell receptor beta chains were all obtained from the same sample, sequenced in a study of cytomegalovirus exposure and HLA in healthy donors. The PCR had 60 Vbeta and 13 Jbeta primers. Here immunoSEQ multiplex PCR was the method, and the copy in TCRdb shows in-frame clones only, minus some. The sample lists 200,000 or so clones; about four fifths were seen once. Sequencing was performed on PBMCs. Receptors were obtained from a woman aged 25 to 39 in good health and CMV-seropositive.

The V and J genes are TRBV12-5 and TRBJ1-5; D is uncertain. V was pared by 7 bases and J by 4 bases, with 2 bases between. CDR1 and CDR2 from the germline V gene are LGHNT and FRNRAP. The CDR3 consists of 10 residues. CDR3 region: CASVNQPQHF. The CDR3 bases are TGTGCTAGTGTAAATCAGCCCCAGCATTTT.

The V and J genes are TRBV2 and TRBJ2-7; 7 bases line up with TRBD1. The CDR3 spans 12 residues. Germline V gene sequence: CDR1 SNHLY, CDR2 FYNNEI. Trimming took 6 bases from V and 1 from J; bases not matched to a gene: 0. The CDR3 protein is CASRDRSYEQYF. The CDR3 region has the DNA TGTGCCAGCAGGGACAGGTCCTACGAGCAGTACTTC.

The chain has TRBV7-8 and TRBJ2-5; D perhaps matches TRBD2 (6 bases). This CDR3 region has 13 residues. Germline lookup yields CDR1 SGHVS and CDR2 FQNEAQ. V was shortened by 4 bases and J by 5 bases, with 11 bases between the two germline ends. CDR3: CASSSGELETQYF. CDR3 coding DNA: TGTGCCAGCAGCTCGGGGGAGTTGGAGACCCAGTACTTC.

The genes are TRBV18 and TRBJ1-5; tentatively, D is TRBD1 (6 bases). Germline CDR1 and CDR2: KGHSH and LQKENI. Trimming took off 5 bases at V and 1 base at J, with 12 bases between the two ends. The CDR3 length is 15 residues. CDR3 DNA sequence: TGTGCCAGCTCAAACAGGGCGGCCAGCAATCAGCCCCAGCATTTT. Translation gives CASSNRAASNQPQHF.

The gene calls are TRBV13 and TRBJ2-2, with 7 bases fitting TRBD2. Germline CDR1 PRHDT, CDR2 FYEKMQ (reference sequence). The length of the CDR3 is 14 residues. Trimming at V came to 4 bases and at J to 4 bases, leaving 3 bases not matched to a gene. The CDR3 is CASSSGTTTGELFF. The CDR3 DNA reads as TGTGCCAGCAGCTCCGGGACTACCACCGGGGAGCTGTTTTTT.

This rearrangement joins TRBV25-1 to TRBJ2-3, with D maybe TRBD2 (6 bases). The V and J ends lost 6 bases and 9 bases respectively, with 10 bases between them. The CDR3 extends over 11 amino acids. Germline CDR1 is MGHDK and CDR2 is SYGVNS. The chain's CDR3 is CASRRGMTQYF. DNA of the CDR3: TGTGCCAGCAGGCGGGGTATGACGCAGTATTTT.

The chain uses TRBV7-8 and TRBJ1-5, with D maybe TRBD1 (6 bases). This CDR3 has 18 amino acids. Trimming cost V 1 base and J 2 bases, with 18 bases left between them. Germline V lookup: CDR1 SGHVS, CDR2 FQNEAQ. CDR3 nucleotides: TGTGCCAGCAGCTTAGGGCACAGGGATAGGGGAGGCAATCAGCCCCAGCATTTT. This codes for CASSLGHRDRGGNQPQHF.

The J gene is TRBJ1-1, the V gene TRBV19; D remains unclear. V lost 9 bases, J lost 1 base, and 9 bases lay in between. The CDR3 is made up of 12 amino acids. Germline loops: CDR1 LNHDA, CDR2 SQIVND (reference sequence). CDR3 nucleotide sequence: TGTGCCAGCCTCCTCGGGAACACTGAAGCTTTCTTT. Its translation: CASLLGNTEAFF.

CDR3 region: CASSKGQGPNQPQHF. CDR3 nucleotides: TGTGCCAGTAGTAAGGGACAGGGGCCCAATCAGCCCCAGCATTTT. The chain has TRBV19 and TRBJ1-5; TRBD1 aligns across 10 bases. Germline CDR1 LNHDA, CDR2 SQIVND (reference sequence). The CDR3 extends over 15 amino acids. V lost 4 bases to trimming and J lost 3 bases; unmatched junction nucleotides: 3.

The chain couples TRBV6-1 to TRBJ2-4; TRBD1 aligns across 7 bases. There are 14 residues in the CDR3. V lost 8 bases, J lost 8 bases, and 12 bases stayed unmatched. Per the germline V gene, CDR1 is MNHNS and CDR2 is SASEGT. Written as DNA, the CDR3 is TGTGCCAGCGGCCCGACAGGGTCCTGGGACATTCAGTACTTC. Amino acid sequence: CASGPTGSWDIQYF.

The chain combines TRBV27 with TRBJ2-1, with a tentative D call TRBD1 (6 bases). Between the trimmed V and J ends, which lost 2 bases and 5 bases, there was a span of 10 bases. CDR3 length equals 14 residues. The germline CDR1 and CDR2 sequences are MNHEY and SMNVEV (reference sequence). The DNA of the CDR3 is TGTGCCAGCAGTTTAATGGGGGACAACAATGAGCAGTTCTTC. Its protein product is CASSLMGDNNEQFF.

A few counts support this clone. The rearrangement uses TRBV10-3 and TRBJ1-3; possible D gene TRBD1, 6 bases. Trimming stripped 6 bases from V and 0 bases from J, with 12 bases between. The CDR3 contains 15 residues. CDR1 ENHRY and CDR2 SYGVKD come from the germline V gene. In DNA form, the CDR3 reads TGTGCCATCAGCGACAGGTTCAGCTCTGGAAACACCATATATTTT. This sequence encodes CAISDRFSSGNTIYF.

The sample holds one count of this clone. The chain couples TRBV19 to TRBJ2-7; 8 nucleotides align to TRBD2. This CDR3 spans 13 amino acids. Unmatched junction bases numbered 4, after V lost 5 bases and J lost 4 bases. CDR1 is LNHDA and CDR2 is SQIVND in the germline V gene (reference sequence). The CDR3 spells CASSFGGEYEQYF. For the CDR3, the DNA is TGTGCCAGTAGTTTCGGGGGGGAATACGAGCAGTACTTC. The variable domain in full, completed from reference TRBV19 and TRBJ2-7, reads DGGITQSPKYLFRKEGQNVTLSCEQNLNHDAMYWYRQDPGQGLRLIYYSQIVNDFQKGDIAEGYSVSREKKESFPLTVTSAQKNPTAFYLCASSFGGEYEQYFGPGTRLTVT.

This clone was observed a few times. The rearrangement uses TRBV14 and TRBJ2-6; tentative D call: TRBD1 (6 bases). This CDR3 is 16 amino acids long. Trimming pared 4 bases from V and 0 bases from J, leaving 10 bases between. Germline loops: CDR1 SGHDN, CDR2 FVKESK. CDR3 loop: CASSPRRGSGANVLTF. CDR3 nucleotides: TGTGCCAGCAGCCCCCGCAGGGGCTCTGGGGCCAACGTCCTGACTTTC.

The chain carries TRBV28 and TRBJ2-1, with 8 positions matching TRBD2. Trimming cost V 4 bases and J 3 bases; bases outside gene matches: 11. The CDR3 is 17 residues long. Germline CDR1 is MDHEN and CDR2 is SYDVKM. CDR3 sequence: CASSSPPRSGGYNEQFF. The CDR3 DNA is TGTGCCAGCAGTTCCCCCCCAAGGAGCGGGGGCTACAATGAGCAGTTCTTC.

The chain links TRBV7-9 to TRBJ1-5; D uncertain. Trimming pared 5 bases from V and 3 bases from J, leaving 11 bases between. CDR3 length: 14 amino acids. Germline V gene lookup returns CDR1 SEHNR and CDR2 FQNEAQ (reference sequence). The chain's CDR3 is CASSTDGLNQPQHF. CDR3 coding DNA: TGTGCCAGCAGCACGGACGGACTCAATCAGCCCCAGCATTTT. Full variable domain (rest looked up from reference TRBV7-9 and TRBJ1-5): DTGVSQNPRHKITKRGQNVTFRCDPISEHNRLYWYRQTLGQGPEFLTYFQNEAQLEKSRLLSDRFSAERPKGSFSTLEIQRTEQGDSAMYLCASSTDGLNQPQHFGDGTRLSIL.

The chain carries TRBV4-2 and TRBJ2-1; the D gene is possibly TRBD1 (5 bases). Germline V CDR1 and CDR2: LGHNA, YNFKEQ. V lost 0 bases and J lost 15, with 15 bases in between. The length of the CDR3 is 13 residues. In DNA, the CDR3 is TGTGCCAGCAGCCAAGAGGGGCTCCAGTTGGTGTTCTTC. Protein sequence: CASSQEGLQLVFF.

The V and J genes are TRBV28 and TRBJ2-7, with 8 bases lining up with TRBD2. V trimming: 10 bases; J trimming: 7 bases; junction bases outside the gene matches: 18. CDR1 is MDHEN and CDR2 is SYDVKM in the germline V gene. The CDR3 totals 15 residues. The CDR3 DNA reads as TGTGCCACCTCACTGTGGGCTAGCGGGCCTCTGGAGCAGTACTTC. Translated: CATSLWASGPLEQYF.

V usage is TRBV2 and J usage is TRBJ1-4; D may be TRBD1 (5 bases). Between the trimmed V and J ends, which lost 6 bases and 0 bases, there was a span of 11 bases. This CDR3 spans 15 amino acids. CDR1 and CDR2 (germline): SNHLY, FYNNEI. In nucleotides, the CDR3 is TGTGCCAGCAGGCCTTGGGGGGCAACTAATGAAAAACTGTTTTTT. Protein sequence: CASRPWGATNEKLFF.

V usage is TRBV27 and J usage is TRBJ1-1; 9 bases are shared with TRBD1. CDR1 is MNHEY and CDR2 is SMNVEV in the germline V gene (reference sequence). CDR3 length: 15 amino acids. The trim removed 3 bases at V and 0 bases at J, leaving 2 bases unmatched. CDR3 sequence (DNA): TGTGCCAGCAGTTTCAGGGACAGGGTGAACACTGAAGCTTTCTTT. Encoded protein: CASSFRDRVNTEAFF.

This clone appeared a single time. V usage is TRBV5-6 and J usage is TRBJ1-1, with TRBD1 matching 9 bases. Trimming took 0 bases from V and 5 from J; bases not matched to a gene: 5. CDR3 size: 15 residues. Germline V gives CDR1 SGHDT, CDR2 YYEEEE. In DNA form, the CDR3 reads TGTGCCAGCAGCTTGGCCGGGACAGGGATTACTGAAGCTTTCTTT. Its translation is CASSLAGTGITEAFF.

This chain uses TRBV5-1 with TRBJ2-2; 9 bases agree with TRBD1. The CDR3 runs to 18 residues. V was clipped by 3 bases and J by 6 bases; unmatched bases: 15. The germline V gene encodes CDR1 SGHRS and CDR2 YFSETQ. The CDR3: CASSSRTVRDRVPGELFF. CDR3 nucleotides: TGCGCCAGCAGCTCAAGGACAGTACGGGACAGGGTCCCCGGGGAGCTGTTTTTT.

V gene TRBV11-2 combines with J gene TRBJ2-3; weak D call: TRBD1 (5 bases). Germline CDR1 SGHAT, CDR2 FQNNGV. The CDR3 contains 14 residues. Trimming cost V 3 bases and J 2 bases, with 9 bases left between them. CDR3 sequence (DNA): TGTGCCAGCAGCTTCTCCAGGGTCACAGATACGCAGTATTTT. Translation gives CASSFSRVTDTQYF.

The chain combines TRBV27 with TRBJ1-1; 8 bases agree with TRBD1. J lost 1 base, V lost 7 bases, and 8 bases had no gene match. CDR1 and CDR2 from the germline V gene are MNHEY and SMNVEV (reference sequence). The CDR3 totals 15 residues. The CDR3 protein is CASKLLDRANTEAFF. CDR3 bases: TGTGCCAGCAAACTTTTGGACAGGGCGAACACTGAAGCTTTCTTT.

The chain combines TRBV5-4 with TRBJ2-5, with 11 bases that match TRBD2. This CDR3 contains 16 residues. V shed 4 bases and J 9 bases; nucleotides not matched to a gene: 14. Germline CDR1 reads SGHNT; CDR2 reads YYREEE (reference sequence). This CDR3 is CASSPLAGGTKIAQYF. CDR3 DNA: TGTGCCAGCAGCCCTCTAGCGGGAGGTACCAAGATCGCCCAGTACTTC.

This rearrangement joins TRBV5-4 to TRBJ2-1, with 8 bases identical to TRBD2. Trimming took 2 bases from V and 13 from J; bases not matched to a gene: 2. The CDR3 loop spans 11 amino acids. Per germline, CDR1 SGHNT and CDR2 YYREEE (reference sequence). CDR3 amino acids: CASSFSGSQFF. The CDR3 coding sequence is TGTGCCAGCAGCTTCAGCGGGAGCCAGTTCTTC.

The J gene is TRBJ1-5, the V gene TRBV2; tentatively, D is TRBD1 (6 bases). The V end lost 4 bases, the J end lost 0 bases, and 7 bases lay between the germline ends. The CDR3 extends over 14 amino acids. Germline V gene sequence: CDR1 SNHLY, CDR2 FYNNEI. The CDR3 region is CASSVDSSNQPQHF. For the CDR3, the DNA is TGTGCCAGCAGTGTGGACAGTAGCAATCAGCCCCAGCATTTT.

The chain combines TRBV19 with TRBJ1-2, with D hard to call. The V end lost 2 bases, the J end lost 5 bases, and 9 bases lay between the germline ends. CDR1 and CDR2 (germline): LNHDA, SQIVND (reference sequence). This CDR3 region has 13 residues. The CDR3 DNA reads TGTGCCAGTAGTATAACCCGGTATTATGGCTACACCTTC. The encoded protein is CASSITRYYGYTF.

The gene calls are TRBV6-1 and TRBJ1-1; TRBD1 matches at 7 bases. Germline V CDR1 and CDR2: MNHNS, SASEGT. This CDR3 region has 16 residues. J was trimmed by 2 bases and V by 4 bases; bases with no gene match: 10. CDR3 nucleotide sequence: TGTGCCAGCAGTGCCAAAAGACAGGGACCAAACACTGAAGCTTTCTTT. Its translation: CASSAKRQGPNTEAFF.

This clone was counted only a few times. The genes are TRBV2 and TRBJ1-4; D might be TRBD1 (6 bases). V was cut by 5 bases and J by 7 bases, with 14 bases left in between. The CDR3 runs to 14 residues. Germline V gene sequence: CDR1 SNHLY, CDR2 FYNNEI. CDR3 in DNA: TGTGCCAGCAGTAAGCAGGGGCCTAGTGAAAAACTGTTTTTT. Translating gives CASSKQGPSEKLFF.